This T cell receptor beta chain was sequenced during a study of blood T cell repertoires in COVID-19 (dated by TCRdb to about 2020). For the study in its entirety: The collaborator samples originated in the United States, Italy and Spain and spanned the acute and convalescent phases of COVID-19. The samples were drawn from two sources: the first 160 participants of the ongoing ImmuneRACE study, and 1,254 subjects contributed by 6 global collaborators. Subjects who had been exposed to COVID-19, were actively infected with it, or had recovered from it provided the deeply sampled blood TCRbeta repertoires that made up the dataset. A freely available public database, intended as a resource for researchers studying the immune response to SARS-CoV-2, is where the repertoires were released. Where HLA class I and class II types were available, the types were taken from metadata supplied by the sample provider, not from assay-based typing. A de-identified subject ID, COVID-19 status, age in years and sex were almost always included in the sample metadata. The material from the prospective study consisted of cDNA or gDNA derived from T cells, B-cell-depleted T cells, or PBMCs. Points the paper makes about the study in general: Clinical and demographic metadata were provided uncurated, with the amount varying by source and participant.

This clone showed up just once. There is no known antigen for this receptor. The input lacks base qualities; no much larger clone sits a single base away. The immunoSEQ Assay, a bias-controlled multiplex PCR, was used to amplify TCRbeta CDR3 regions from genomic DNA. The authors processed their data as follows. Within the assay, amplification of reference gene primers was used to estimate how many nucleated cells each sample contained. To quantify the absolute abundance of each unique TCRbeta CDR3 rearrangement, sequence reads were collapsed and filtered. For each sample, productive Simpson clonality was calculated by taking the square root of Simpson's diversity index across productive rearrangements. Sourced from immuneACCESS, this table was stored by TCRdb with only in-frame sequences that have V and J called. A share of the clones is absent; for the studies checked, an unresolved V gene accounts for under half, and the remainder has no known explanation. The V and J calls and clone size come from that table; D and trimming were worked out from the DNA. Recorded for this sample are 90,000 to 100,000 clones; under 85% of them occurred a single time. The ten biggest clones cover approximately 25% of the sample.

Collaborating institutions collected whole blood in K2EDTA tubes following their own protocols. For TCRbeta analysis, collaborator samples were shipped as frozen whole blood, as isolated PBMCs, or as DNA extracted from either sample type. Based on the germline V gene, the CDR1 and CDR2 sequences are MGHRA and YSYEKL. From its cysteine to its phenylalanine, the CDR3 spans 14 amino acids. The read is trimmed to its CDR3 DNA, 42 bases read in frame from base 1. The V end loses 6 bases and the J end loses 3 bases, and a stretch of 14 bases separates them. The source of this sequence is a man in his 70s with acute or convalescent COVID-19. The sample comprised peripheral blood. This receptor chain uses TRBV4-1 and TRBJ1-2; a tentative D call is TRBD1 (6 bases match). The CDR3 sequence is CASSQLGQHYGYTF. The DNA sequence is TGCGCCAGCAGTCAACTAGGACAGCACTATGGCTACACCTTC.